This T cell receptor beta chain was recovered during a study of CXCR3-negative and CXCR3-positive naive CD8 T cells. CDR1 SGHTA and CDR2 FQGNSA come from the germline V gene. This CDR3 is 17 amino acids long. Libraries of TRB cDNA were made by 5' RACE and carried UMIs. TCRdb processed the 5' RACE reads again and assigns one entry to each CDR3 protein, with no DNA. This listing includes about 150,000 distinct CDR3 sequences. On this clonotype itself: Its antigen is undetermined.

General study results and limits: For CXCR3-positive naive cells, TRB CDR3s were more hydrophobic than those of CXCR3-negative naive cells.

The sample consisted of naive CXCR3+ CD8+ T cells from blood. The subset denotes: CD45RO-CCR7+CD27+CD95- naive CD8+ T cells expressing CXCR3 (TNR3+). This clonotype was sampled from a human donor in good health. Some clones in this sample may be carry-over from other donors' samples. The V call is TRBV7-2, the J call TRBJ2-1. CDR3 amino acids: CASSPRLFGKETNEQFF.